A selection of T cell receptor beta chains follows, all from one sample in a study of T cell responses to AZD1222 COVID-19 vaccine. Clones were sequenced by immunoSEQ multiplex PCR, and TCRdb holds only the in-frame ones, with some missing. This sample carries some 60,000 clones, over 65% of them seen once, and the ten largest clones take over 3%. The sequencing used peripheral blood, collected 28 days after the second AZD1222 dose. Receptor source: an adult who received the AZD1222 COVID-19 vaccine. CDR3s include the opening cysteine and the closing phenylalanine or tryptophan. A D gene is named only where the DNA matches it firmly. Size is omitted from some rows. Given values are once, few, many or a class for expanded clones.

j_call: TRBJ1-1
v_call: TRBV6-1
clone_size: .
d_call: .
cdr3_length: 14
cdr3_aa: CASSERGRNTEAFF
cdr3_nt: TGTGCCAGCAGTGAAAGGGGCAGGAACACTGAAGCTTTCTTT

j_call: TRBJ2-7
v_call: TRBV7-2
clone_size: once
d_call: TRBD1
cdr3_length: 15
cdr3_aa: CASRLFETGPYEQYF
cdr3_nt: TGTGCCAGCAGGCTCTTCGAGACAGGGCCCTACGAGCAGTACTTC

j_call: TRBJ1-1
v_call: TRBV5-5
clone_size: .
d_call: .
cdr3_length: 13
cdr3_aa: CASSLGMNTEAFF
cdr3_nt: TGTGCCAGCAGCTTGGGCATGAACACTGAAGCTTTCTTT

j_call: TRBJ1-1
v_call: TRBV29-1
clone_size: .
d_call: .
cdr3_length: 14
cdr3_aa: CSLEVAGTNTEAFF
cdr3_nt: TGCAGCCTAGAGGTGGCAGGGACGAACACTGAAGCTTTCTTT

j_call: TRBJ1-5
v_call: TRBV28
clone_size: .
d_call: .
cdr3_length: 14
cdr3_aa: CASTTGIGNQPQHF
cdr3_nt: TGTGCCAGCACGACAGGAATCGGCAATCAGCCCCAGCATTTT

j_call: TRBJ2-7
v_call: TRBV12-3/TRBV12-4
clone_size: .
d_call: .
cdr3_length: 12
cdr3_aa: CASSWTGYEQYF
cdr3_nt: TGTGCCAGCAGTTGGACGGGCTACGAGCAGTACTTC

j_call: TRBJ2-4
v_call: TRBV5-1
clone_size: .
d_call: .
cdr3_length: 13
cdr3_aa: CASSVGTENIQYF
cdr3_nt: TGCGCCAGCAGCGTAGGGACGGAAAACATTCAGTACTTC

j_call: TRBJ2-1
v_call: TRBV28
clone_size: .
d_call: .
cdr3_length: 15
cdr3_aa: CASSATKPVDNEQFF
cdr3_nt: TGTGCCAGCAGTGCAACTAAGCCGGTCGACAATGAGCAGTTCTTC

j_call: TRBJ1-1
v_call: TRBV3-1/TRBV3-2
clone_size: .
d_call: .
cdr3_length: 14
cdr3_aa: CASSWDITNTEAFF
cdr3_nt: TGTGCCAGCAGTTGGGACATAACGAACACTGAAGCTTTCTTT

j_call: TRBJ2-2
v_call: TRBV5-1
clone_size: .
d_call: .
cdr3_length: 14
cdr3_aa: CASSLVGQTGELFF
cdr3_nt: TGCGCCAGCAGCTTGGTTGGACAAACCGGGGAGCTGTTTTTT

j_call: TRBJ1-4
v_call: TRBV6-5
clone_size: .
d_call: .
cdr3_length: 11
cdr3_aa: CASSYSEKLFF
cdr3_nt: TGTGCCAGCAGTTACTCGGAAAAACTGTTTTTT

j_call: TRBJ1-4
v_call: TRBV19
clone_size: .
d_call: .
cdr3_length: 14
cdr3_aa: CASSPGARGEKLFF
cdr3_nt: TGTGCCAGTAGTCCAGGGGCGCGGGGTGAAAAACTGTTTTTT

j_call: TRBJ1-6
v_call: TRBV28
clone_size: .
d_call: .
cdr3_length: 12
cdr3_aa: CASSLVTSPLHF
cdr3_nt: TGTGCCAGCAGTTTGGTCACTTCACCCCTCCACTTT

j_call: TRBJ1-1
v_call: TRBV6-5
clone_size: .
d_call: .
cdr3_length: 13
cdr3_aa: CASSSQGSTEAFF
cdr3_nt: TGTGCCAGCAGTTCACAGGGTTCCACTGAAGCTTTCTTT

j_call: TRBJ1-1
v_call: TRBV27
clone_size: .
d_call: .
cdr3_length: 13
cdr3_aa: CASKEIANTEAFF
cdr3_nt: TGTGCCAGCAAGGAGATAGCGAACACTGAAGCTTTCTTT

j_call: TRBJ2-3
v_call: TRBV20-1
clone_size: .
d_call: .
cdr3_length: 11
cdr3_aa: CSARHTDTQYF
cdr3_nt: TGCAGTGCTCGACACACAGATACGCAGTATTTT

j_call: TRBJ2-3
v_call: TRBV5-1
clone_size: .
d_call: .
cdr3_length: 15
cdr3_aa: CASSWGDSRTDTQYF
cdr3_nt: TGCGCCAGCAGCTGGGGGGACTCCCGCACAGATACGCAGTATTTT

j_call: TRBJ2-3
v_call: TRBV19
clone_size: .
d_call: .
cdr3_length: 14
cdr3_aa: CASRLGPTTDTQYF
cdr3_nt: TGTGCCAGTAGGCTGGGACCAACCACAGATACGCAGTATTTT

j_call: TRBJ1-6
v_call: TRBV7-2
clone_size: .
d_call: TRBD1
cdr3_length: 14
cdr3_aa: CASSGRDRNSPLHF
cdr3_nt: TGTGCCAGCAGCGGGCGGGACAGGAATTCACCCCTCCACTTT

j_call: TRBJ1-2
v_call: TRBV19
clone_size: .
d_call: TRBD1
cdr3_length: 15
cdr3_aa: CASKWTGEPNYGYTF
cdr3_nt: TGTGCCAGTAAGTGGACAGGTGAGCCTAACTATGGCTACACCTTC

j_call: TRBJ1-5
v_call: TRBV19
clone_size: .
d_call: .
cdr3_length: 13
cdr3_aa: CASRRGSNQPQHF
cdr3_nt: TGTGCCAGTAGAAGGGGGAGCAATCAGCCCCAGCATTTT

j_call: TRBJ1-2
v_call: TRBV6-5
clone_size: .
d_call: .
cdr3_length: 11
cdr3_aa: CASTQGYGYTF
cdr3_nt: TGTGCCAGCACACAGGGTTATGGCTACACCTTC

j_call: TRBJ2-6
v_call: TRBV5-1
clone_size: once
d_call: TRBD1
cdr3_length: 18
cdr3_aa: CASSLVPGGSSGANVLTF
cdr3_nt: TGCGCCAGCAGCTTGGTTCCAGGGGGCAGCTCTGGGGCCAACGTCCTGACTTTC

j_call: TRBJ2-5
v_call: TRBV7-3
clone_size: .
d_call: .
cdr3_length: 15
cdr3_aa: CASSLSPGGVETQYF
cdr3_nt: TGTGCCAGCAGCCTATCCCCGGGCGGGGTGGAGACCCAGTACTTC

j_call: TRBJ1-1
v_call: TRBV28
clone_size: .
d_call: .
cdr3_length: 12
cdr3_aa: CASSLENTEAFF
cdr3_nt: TGTGCCAGCAGTTTAGAGAACACTGAAGCTTTCTTT

j_call: TRBJ2-1
v_call: TRBV28
clone_size: .
d_call: TRBD2
cdr3_length: 17
cdr3_aa: CASSSSGGPGGMNEQFF
cdr3_nt: TGTGCCAGCAGTTCTAGCGGGGGACCCGGGGGGATGAATGAGCAGTTCTTC

j_call: TRBJ2-2
v_call: TRBV28
clone_size: .
d_call: TRBD1
cdr3_length: 15
cdr3_aa: CASSRQGAYTGELFF
cdr3_nt: TGTGCCAGCAGTCGACAGGGGGCTTACACCGGGGAGCTGTTTTTT

j_call: TRBJ2-5
v_call: TRBV6-5
clone_size: many
d_call: TRBD2
cdr3_length: 15
cdr3_aa: CASSYSPGGFETQYF
cdr3_nt: TGTGCCAGCAGTTACTCACCGGGAGGGTTCGAGACCCAGTACTTC

j_call: TRBJ1-1
v_call: TRBV24-1
clone_size: .
d_call: TRBD1
cdr3_length: 14
cdr3_aa: CATRGQGINTEAFF
cdr3_nt: TGTGCCACCAGGGGACAGGGGATCAACACTGAAGCTTTCTTT

j_call: TRBJ1-6
v_call: TRBV1
clone_size: .
d_call: .
cdr3_length: 13
cdr3_aa: CTSSQGPNSPLHF
cdr3_nt: TGCACCAGCAGCCAAGGGCCCAATTCACCCCTCCACTTT

j_call: TRBJ1-2
v_call: TRBV29-1
clone_size: .
d_call: TRBD1
cdr3_length: 13
cdr3_aa: CSVSGQGEYGYTF
cdr3_nt: TGCAGCGTCAGTGGACAGGGCGAGTATGGCTACACCTTC

j_call: TRBJ2-2
v_call: TRBV18
clone_size: .
d_call: .
cdr3_length: 13
cdr3_aa: CASSPQEAGELFF
cdr3_nt: TGTGCCAGCTCACCACAGGAGGCCGGGGAGCTGTTTTTT

j_call: TRBJ1-1
v_call: TRBV5-6
clone_size: .
d_call: TRBD1
cdr3_length: 15
cdr3_aa: CASSGRGGAGTEAFF
cdr3_nt: TGTGCCAGCAGCGGACGAGGGGGCGCGGGGACTGAAGCTTTCTTT

j_call: TRBJ1-2
v_call: TRBV11-2
clone_size: .
d_call: .
cdr3_length: 12
cdr3_aa: CASSISSSGYTF
cdr3_nt: TGTGCCAGCAGCATTAGTTCGTCTGGCTACACCTTC

j_call: TRBJ2-3
v_call: TRBV9
clone_size: .
d_call: .
cdr3_length: 13
cdr3_aa: CASSLTRWDTQYF
cdr3_nt: TGTGCCAGCAGCCTGACCAGATGGGATACGCAGTATTTT

j_call: TRBJ2-3
v_call: TRBV6-5
clone_size: .
d_call: TRBD2
cdr3_length: 15
cdr3_aa: CASSQRGAGTDTQYF
cdr3_nt: TGTGCCAGCAGTCAGCGGGGGGCGGGAACAGATACGCAGTATTTT

j_call: TRBJ2-5
v_call: TRBV7-2
clone_size: .
d_call: .
cdr3_length: 13
cdr3_aa: CASSLFDQETQYF
cdr3_nt: TGTGCCAGCAGCTTATTCGACCAAGAGACCCAGTACTTC

j_call: TRBJ1-3
v_call: TRBV5-1
clone_size: .
d_call: .
cdr3_length: 15
cdr3_aa: CASSLDSRSGNTIYF
cdr3_nt: TGCGCCAGCAGCTTGGACAGCCGCTCTGGAAACACCATATATTTT

j_call: TRBJ2-3
v_call: TRBV2
clone_size: .
d_call: TRBD1
cdr3_length: 15
cdr3_aa: CASSVGQGMADTQYF
cdr3_nt: TGTGCCAGCAGTGTGGGACAGGGAATGGCAGATACGCAGTATTTT